The 5 T cell receptor beta chains in this list originate from one sample, sequenced in a study of OX40 agonist ivuxolimab in advanced cancers. Method: immunoSEQ multiplex PCR; TCRdb's copy keeps in-frame clones and lacks some. Seen here are roughly 80,000 clones, roughly 85% observed once, and the top ten hold around 0.88%. Source: CD4+ or CD8+ T cells sorted from blood, taken in a trial of the OX40 agonist ivuxolimab. These receptors all come from an adult with an advanced solid tumor such as melanoma, head and neck, liver or kidney cancer.

The chain links TRBV19 to TRBJ1-1, with a tentative D call TRBD1 (6 bases). This CDR3 has 15 residues. Trimming pared 6 bases from V and 0 bases from J, leaving 14 bases between. CDR1 is LNHDA, CDR2 SQIVND, per germline (reference sequence). CDR3 sequence (DNA): TGTGCCAGTAGATGGGAGGGGGGTCTGAACACTGAAGCTTTCTTT. It translates to CASRWEGGLNTEAFF.

This rearrangement joins TRBV7-2 to TRBJ1-2, with D uncertain. The CDR3 is made up of 15 amino acids. V gave up 0 bases and J gave up 0 bases, with 8 bases separating them. Germline values: CDR1 SGHTA, CDR2 FQGNSA. The CDR3 nucleotides read TGTGCCAGCAGCTTAGCCGCCGGGACTAACTATGGCTACACCTTC. Its translation is CASSLAAGTNYGYTF.

This clone showed up just once. The J gene is TRBJ2-5, the V gene TRBV25-1; D is ambiguous. The J call may be mistaken, given a closer DNA end match to TRBJ2-7. Germline V gene data show CDR1 as MGHDK and CDR2 as SYGVNS. The CDR3 is made up of 15 amino acids. As DNA, the CDR3 is TGTGCCAGCAGTGATGGAAGAGAGTGGGACTACGAGCAGTACTTC. Amino acid sequence: CASSDGREWDYEQYF.

The rearrangement links TRBV5-6 to TRBJ2-7; D remains unclear. V was trimmed by 5 bases and J by 3 bases, leaving 21 bases between them. This CDR3 spans 16 amino acids. The V gene's germline CDR1 is SGHDT and CDR2 YYEEEE. The CDR3 reads CASRSGPPPLLYEQYF. The CDR3 DNA reads as TGTGCCAGCAGATCAGGACCGCCACCTCTCCTCTACGAGCAGTACTTC.

The CDR3 bases are TGCGCCAGCAGCGGAACTAGCGGGGAGGCCACAGATACGCAGTATTTT. Residues: CASSGTSGEATDTQYF. V gene TRBV5-1 combines with J gene TRBJ2-3, with 10 bases aligning to TRBD2. The CDR3 runs to 16 residues. In germline, CDR1 is SGHRS, CDR2 YFSETQ. V lost 4 bases and J lost 2; bases outside the gene matches: 7.